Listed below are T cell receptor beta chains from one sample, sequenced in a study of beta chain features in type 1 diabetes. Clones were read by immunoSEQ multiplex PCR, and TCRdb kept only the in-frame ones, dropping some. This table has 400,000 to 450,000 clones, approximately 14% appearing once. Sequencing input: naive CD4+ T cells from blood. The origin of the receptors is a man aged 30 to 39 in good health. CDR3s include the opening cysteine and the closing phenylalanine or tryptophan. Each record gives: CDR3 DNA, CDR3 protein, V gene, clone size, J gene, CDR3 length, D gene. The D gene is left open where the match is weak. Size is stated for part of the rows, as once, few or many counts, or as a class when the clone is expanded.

cdr3_nt: TGTGCCAGCAGCATCAGCGGGAGTTCTAAACGGACAGATACGCAGTATTTT
cdr3_aa: CASSISGSSKRTDTQYF
v_call: TRBV9
clone_size: once
j_call: TRBJ2-3
cdr3_length: 17
d_call: TRBD2

cdr3_nt: TGTGCCAGCAGTCCAAGAGGCACAGATACGCAGTATTTT
cdr3_aa: CASSPRGTDTQYF
v_call: TRBV6-1
clone_size: NA
j_call: TRBJ2-3
cdr3_length: 13
d_call: NA

cdr3_nt: TGCGCCAGCAAGGCCCAGGGGAGGTTCGCAGATACGCAGTATTTT
cdr3_aa: CASKAQGRFADTQYF
v_call: TRBV5-1
clone_size: NA
j_call: TRBJ2-3
cdr3_length: 15
d_call: NA

cdr3_nt: TGTGCCAGTAGTATTCGACTAGCGGGATCTAAGTCGAGCTCCTACAATGAGCAGTTCTTC
cdr3_aa: CASSIRLAGSKSSSYNEQFF
v_call: TRBV19
clone_size: few
j_call: TRBJ2-1
cdr3_length: 20
d_call: TRBD2

cdr3_nt: TGTGCCACCAGCAGAGAACGGCTAGCCAATAACGAGCAGTACTTC
cdr3_aa: CATSRERLANNEQYF
v_call: TRBV15
clone_size: NA
j_call: TRBJ2-7
cdr3_length: 15
d_call: NA

cdr3_nt: TGTGCCAGCAGTTTGGTTGGAAGCACAGATACGCAGTATTTT
cdr3_aa: CASSLVGSTDTQYF
v_call: TRBV28
clone_size: NA
j_call: TRBJ2-3
cdr3_length: 14
d_call: NA

cdr3_nt: TGCGCCAGCAGCCAAGGGGGGCTAACCTACAATGAGCAGTTCTTC
cdr3_aa: CASSQGGLTYNEQFF
v_call: TRBV4-1
clone_size: few
j_call: TRBJ2-1
cdr3_length: 15
d_call: NA

cdr3_nt: TGTGCCAGCATTATCACGACGGGGAGACCCCTCCACTTT
cdr3_aa: CASIITTGRPLHF
v_call: TRBV2
clone_size: NA
j_call: TRBJ1-6
cdr3_length: 13
d_call: NA

cdr3_nt: TGTGCCAGCAGCTTTTTTCGCAGGGGCGAAGGGAAAGCTTTCTTT
cdr3_aa: CASSFFRRGEGKAFF
v_call: TRBV7-2
clone_size: NA
j_call: TRBJ1-1
cdr3_length: 15
d_call: NA

cdr3_nt: TGCGCCAGCAGCCAGGTGGGACAGGGGACGGGTGGCTACACCTTC
cdr3_aa: CASSQVGQGTGGYTF
v_call: TRBV4-3
clone_size: NA
j_call: TRBJ1-2
cdr3_length: 15
d_call: TRBD1

cdr3_nt: TGCAGCGTTGGGAGGAACACTGAAGCTTTCTTT
cdr3_aa: CSVGRNTEAFF
v_call: TRBV29-1
clone_size: NA
j_call: TRBJ1-1
cdr3_length: 11
d_call: NA

cdr3_nt: TGCGCCAGCAGCCAGCCCCCAGGGGACAGGGGAGGAGATACGCAGTATTTT
cdr3_aa: CASSQPPGDRGGDTQYF
v_call: TRBV4-3
clone_size: NA
j_call: TRBJ2-3
cdr3_length: 17
d_call: TRBD1

cdr3_nt: TGCAGCGTTGAAGATCGGGGAAGGGGCCCAGAGACCCAGTACTTC
cdr3_aa: CSVEDRGRGPETQYF
v_call: TRBV29-1
clone_size: few
j_call: TRBJ2-5
cdr3_length: 15
d_call: NA

cdr3_nt: TGTGCCAGCAGTAAAGGGACGGGCCCGCGCGCGCAGTATTTT
cdr3_aa: CASSKGTGPRAQYF
v_call: TRBV27
clone_size: few
j_call: TRBJ2-3
cdr3_length: 14
d_call: NA

cdr3_nt: TGTGCCAGTAGTATCAGGAGCGGGACCTACAATGAGCAGTTCTTC
cdr3_aa: CASSIRSGTYNEQFF
v_call: TRBV19
clone_size: NA
j_call: TRBJ2-1
cdr3_length: 15
d_call: TRBD2

cdr3_nt: TGTGCCAGCAGCTTAACCGGGGGGACGGAAAAAGAGACCCAGTACTTC
cdr3_aa: CASSLTGGTEKETQYF
v_call: TRBV7-3
clone_size: NA
j_call: TRBJ2-5
cdr3_length: 16
d_call: TRBD2